This T cell receptor beta chain was found in a study of CD8 T cells in ankylosing spondylitis. The germline V gene has CDR1 SGHTA and CDR2 FQGTGA. Trimming cost V 5 bases and J 8 bases; bases outside gene matches: 8. The CDR3 runs 14 residues. Quantitative 5'-RACE was performed with molecular barcodes, and it yielded the TCR beta libraries. From the 5' RACE reads, TCRdb called clonotypes with MiXCR, one entry per CDR3 protein. Here the sample spans 30,000 to 45,000 distinct CDR3 sequences, 10% to 15% being singletons. Overall study results and limits: Seemingly distinctive of ankylosing spondylitis blood was a TCR beta motif formed by eight highly homologous variants. Disease-associated clones were reportedly significantly overrepresented in matched ankylosing spondylitis synovial fluid. Within peripheral blood, clones linked to disease were CD8+ and relatively rare.

This clonotype appeared a few times. Its antigen remains unidentified. The chain carries TRBV7-3 and TRBJ1-5; 8 bases map to TRBD1. The sample was synovial fluid, either unsorted or a sorted T cell fraction (not recorded which). The TCR was taken from a male donor with ankylosing spondylitis. The CDR3 reads CASSTKDRVEPQHF. The DNA of the CDR3 is TGTGCCAGCAGCACAAAGGACAGGGTGGAGCCCCAGCATTTT.